The 30 T cell receptor beta chains in this list originate from one sample, sequenced in a study of blood T cell repertoires in COVID-19 (dated by TCRdb to between 2020 and 2021). The protocol used for the library was the immunoSEQ multiplex PCR assay. TCRdb obtained this table from immuneACCESS and retained in-frame rearrangements with V and J assigned. These tables miss some clones; where compared with another copy, unresolved V genes account for less than half of the shortfall, and the remainder is unexplained. A total of fewer than 150,000 clones appear in this sample, around 79% of them only once. Jointly, the top ten make up roughly 20% of the sample. The sample taken for sequencing was peripheral blood. The receptors originated from a man older than 75 with acute or convalescent COVID-19.

The J gene is TRBJ2-2, the V gene TRBV6-4; D is unresolved. Germline CDR1 MRHNA, CDR2 SNTAGT. This CDR3 spans 14 amino acids. V lost 5 bases and J lost 1, with 8 bases in between. CDR3 in amino acids: CASSPRLNTGELFF. The CDR3 DNA reads as TGTGCCAGCAGTCCCCGACTGAACACCGGGGAGCTGTTTTTT.

V usage is TRBV5-6 and J usage is TRBJ2-5; 9 bases map to TRBD1. Germline V gene lookup returns CDR1 SGHDT and CDR2 YYEEEE. This CDR3 is 16 amino acids long. The junction had 9 bases not matched to a gene; V was cut back by 3 bases and J by 3 bases. The CDR3 DNA is TGTGCCAGCAGCTACAGTTCCGGGACAGGGAAAGAGACCCAGTACTTC. Protein sequence: CASSYSSGTGKETQYF.

The chain links TRBV5-1 to TRBJ2-7, with a tentative D call TRBD1 (5 bases). This CDR3 is built from 15 residues. Germline V CDR1 and CDR2: SGHRS, YFSETQ. Trimming shortened V by 0 bases and J by 6 bases, and 16 bases separated the two germline ends. DNA of the CDR3: TGCGCCAGCAGCTTGGATGTTCAGGGATTGCGCGAGCAGTACTTC. Encoded protein: CASSLDVQGLREQYF.

The chain carries TRBV11-2 and TRBJ1-1, with 10 bases aligning to TRBD1. The germline V gene has CDR1 SGHAT and CDR2 FQNNGV. V lost 1 base, J lost 5 bases, and 16 bases stayed unmatched. The CDR3 runs 19 residues. CDR3 in amino acids: CASSLVMPGTGALVTEAFF. The CDR3 region has the DNA TGTGCCAGCAGCTTAGTTATGCCCGGGACAGGGGCGCTGGTTACTGAAGCTTTCTTT.

This clone was detected only once. This chain joins TRBV5-8 and TRBJ1-4; no definite D call. The CDR3 is made up of 15 amino acids. Trimming left V 0 bases short and J 0 bases short, with 6 bases between. The germline V gene has CDR1 SGHTS and CDR2 YDEGEE. CDR3 sequence: CASSLVAATNEKLFF. The CDR3 nucleotides are TGTGCCAGCAGCTTGGTGGCAGCAACTAATGAAAAACTGTTTTTT.

This clone appeared a single time. The genes are TRBV6-1 and TRBJ2-1; tentative D call: TRBD1 (6 bases). V lost 3 bases to trimming and J lost 9 bases, with 9 bases between them. Germline lookup yields CDR1 MNHNS and CDR2 SASEGT. The CDR3 totals 12 residues. The CDR3 DNA reads as TGTGCCAGCAGTGAGGGGGCGACTGAGCAGTTCTTC. Protein sequence: CASSEGATEQFF.

At least ten counts were recorded for this clone. The rearrangement joins TRBV18 to TRBJ2-5, with D possibly being TRBD1 (6 bases). V was shortened by 3 bases and J by 2 bases, with 13 bases between the two germline ends. This CDR3 region has 15 residues. Germline values: CDR1 KGHSH, CDR2 LQKENI. Written as DNA, the CDR3 is TGTGCCAGCTCACCCGCGGACAGAAAACAAGAGACCCAGTACTTC. Translating it yields CASSPADRKQETQYF.

The V gene is TRBV5-1, the J gene TRBJ2-5, with 7 bases identical to TRBD1. This CDR3 has 14 residues. Germline V gives CDR1 SGHRS, CDR2 YFSETQ. Unmatched junction bases numbered 3, after V lost 3 bases and J lost 1 base. CDR3 loop: CASSSGTVQETQYF. The CDR3 DNA sequence: TGCGCCAGCAGCTCCGGGACAGTCCAAGAGACCCAGTACTTC.

The chain recombines TRBV6-5 with TRBJ2-7, with TRBD1 matching over 7 bases. CDR1 is MNHEY and CDR2 is SVGAGI in the germline V gene. The CDR3 covers 13 residues. The V segment lost 5 bases and the J segment 3 bases; nucleotides outside the gene matches: 4. For the CDR3, the DNA is TGTGCCAGCAGTAAACAGGGGATCTACGAGCAGTACTTC. It translates to CASSKQGIYEQYF.

The gene calls are TRBV28 and TRBJ1-6; the D gene is possibly TRBD1 (6 bases). Germline V lookup: CDR1 MDHEN, CDR2 SYDVKM. Trimming took 6 bases from V and 1 from J, leaving 16 bases between them. CDR3 length: 17 residues. In nucleotides, the CDR3 is TGTGCCAGCAGCTCCAACACAGGGCGATCCTATAATTCACCCCTCCACTTT. Residues: CASSSNTGRSYNSPLHF.

The count of this clone is one. The genes are TRBV6-5 and TRBJ2-1; possible D gene TRBD1, 6 bases. Germline assignment: CDR1 MNHEY and CDR2 SVGAGI. The V end was cut by 6 bases, the J end by 15 bases, with 18 bases between. The CDR3 has 12 residues. The CDR3 spells CASSRPQGLPFF. CDR3 nucleotide sequence: TGTGCCAGCAGCCGTCCACAGGGTTTGCCGTTCTTC.

V usage is TRBV30 and J usage is TRBJ2-3, with a possible D match to TRBD1 (5 bases). Germline CDR1 GTSNPN, CDR2 SVGIG (reference sequence). This CDR3 spans 13 amino acids. V shed 5 bases and J shed 2 bases, with 11 bases lying between them. CDR3: CAWAPGLTDTQYF. The DNA for the CDR3 is TGTGCCTGGGCCCCAGGGCTCACAGATACGCAGTATTTT.

The J gene is TRBJ2-2, the V gene TRBV14, with a tentative D call TRBD1 (5 bases). V was pared by 6 bases and J by 6 bases, with 11 bases between. In germline, CDR1 is SGHDN, CDR2 FVKESK. The CDR3 is 13 residues long. The CDR3 region is CASREAGPGELFF. CDR3 nucleotides: TGTGCCAGCAGGGAAGCAGGGCCCGGGGAGCTGTTTTTT.

This clone was recorded once. The gene calls are TRBV5-6 and TRBJ2-7, with a weak D call TRBD1 (6 bases). Looked up from germline, CDR1 is SGHDT and CDR2 is YYEEEE. V shed 3 bases and J shed 1 base, with 14 bases lying between them. The CDR3 runs 15 residues. CDR3 sequence (DNA): TGTGCCAGCAGCTCGACTCAACAGGGTTCCTACGAGCAGTACTTC. Translation gives CASSSTQQGSYEQYF. Variable domain in full (rest from reference TRBV5-6 and TRBJ2-7): DAGVTQSPTHLIKTRGQQVTLRCSPKSGHDTVSWYQQALGQGPQFIFQYYEEEERQRGNFPDRFSGHQFPNYSSELNVNALLLGDSALYLCASSSTQQGSYEQYFGPGTRLTVT.

This chain links TRBV4-1 with TRBJ1-4; D remains ambiguous. CDR1 and CDR2 (germline): MGHRA, YSYEKL. Trimming left V 1 base short and J 5 bases short, with 11 bases between. The CDR3 runs to 15 residues. CDR3 region: CASSQVGLFNEKLFF. The CDR3 region has the DNA TGCGCCAGCAGCCAAGTAGGACTGTTCAATGAAAAACTGTTTTTT.

This clone was observed a few times. This chain connects TRBV7-9 to TRBJ1-1; D possibly corresponds to TRBD1 (6 bases). Germline lookup yields CDR1 SEHNR and CDR2 FQNEAQ (reference sequence). The CDR3 contains 12 residues. V was shortened by 5 bases and J by 7 bases, with 11 bases between the two germline ends. CDR3 coding DNA: TGTGCCAGCAGCCAACAGGGCATTGAAGCTTTCTTT. Translating it yields CASSQQGIEAFF.

The CDR3 DNA is TGTGCCAGCAGTGATTCCAATTGGCCCGTCAGATATGGCTACACCTTC. Residues: CASSDSNWPVRYGYTF. The genes are TRBV6-1 and TRBJ1-2; no clear D gene. This CDR3 spans 16 amino acids. V was cut by 3 bases and J by 5 bases, with 19 bases left in between. In germline, CDR1 is MNHNS, CDR2 SASEGT.

This sequence joins TRBV6-4 and TRBJ1-5; the match to TRBD1 covers 9 bases. CDR1 and CDR2 (germline): MRHNA, SNTAGT. The V and J ends lost 3 bases and 5 bases, in that order; junction bases with no gene match: 5. This CDR3 comprises 15 residues. This CDR3 reads CASSEGDRADQPQHF. CDR3 nucleotides: TGTGCCAGCAGTGAGGGGGACAGGGCGGATCAGCCCCAGCATTTT.

The sample holds a few counts of this clone. The chain is built from TRBV18 and TRBJ1-3, with unresolved D. Germline V gene lookup returns CDR1 KGHSH and CDR2 LQKENI. The CDR3 totals 13 residues. The V and J ends lost 1 base and 1 base respectively, with 2 bases between them. The CDR3 nucleotides read TGTGCCAGCTCACCACTATCTGGAAACACCATATATTTT. Its translation: CASSPLSGNTIYF.

The chain has TRBV14 and TRBJ1-4, with TRBD1 as a possible D gene (6 bases). The CDR3 length is 18 residues. V gave up 4 bases and J gave up 5 bases, with 23 bases separating them. Germline V gives CDR1 SGHDN, CDR2 FVKESK. CDR3 residues: CASSPLLGLGGPNEKLFF. The CDR3, as DNA: TGTGCCAGCAGCCCCCTCTTGGGACTGGGGGGGCCCAATGAAAAACTGTTTTTT.

J is TRBJ2-6 and V is TRBV5-1; 9 nucleotides match TRBD1. V lost 4 bases and J lost 0; bases outside the gene matches: 8. The germline V gene encodes CDR1 SGHRS and CDR2 YFSETQ. CDR3 length equals 18 residues. In nucleotides, the CDR3 is TGCGCCAGCAGCCCAACGGGACAGGGCCTCTCTGGGGCCAACGTCCTGACTTTC. This sequence encodes CASSPTGQGLSGANVLTF.

The CDR3 DNA sequence: TGTGCCAGCAGCCAAGGGGACAGGGCATCACCCCTCCACTTT. Its protein product is CASSQGDRASPLHF. This rearrangement joins TRBV3-1 (or the pseudogene TRBV3-2) to TRBJ1-6, with 9 bases matching TRBD1. CDR1 LGHDT and CDR2 YNNKEL come from the germline V gene (reference sequence). V lost 1 base to trimming and J lost 10 bases; unmatched junction nucleotides: 2. The CDR3 runs to 14 residues.

The chain recombines TRBV5-1 with TRBJ1-2; a possible D gene is TRBD1 (5 bases). Germline V lookup: CDR1 SGHRS, CDR2 YFSETQ. V was clipped by 2 bases and J by 3 bases, with 11 bases between them. The CDR3 sequence is 14 residues long. CDR3 bases: TGCGCCAGCAGCTTAGGTGACAGATACTATGGCTACACCTTC. Translated: CASSLGDRYYGYTF.

The table lists this clone with many counts. The chain is built from TRBV10-2 and TRBJ2-1, with D maybe TRBD1 (6 bases). Trimming shortened V by 4 bases and J by 5 bases, and 9 bases separated the two germline ends. CDR1 is WSHSY, CDR2 SAAADI, per germline. The CDR3 is made up of 13 amino acids. The CDR3 coding sequence is TGCGCCAGCAGTGTCGCAGGGGACAATGAGCAGTTCTTC. Translating it yields CASSVAGDNEQFF.

V and J are TRBV18 and TRBJ1-2, with a weak D call TRBD1 (5 bases). Germline V gene data show CDR1 as KGHSH and CDR2 as LQKENI. CDR3 length: 16 residues. V lost 5 bases to trimming and J lost 3 bases, with 19 bases between them. For the CDR3, the DNA is TGTGCCAGCTCAACGCGAACCAGGGCCCCTTACTATGGCTACACCTTC. Amino acids: CASSTRTRAPYYGYTF.

The chain joins TRBV5-1 to TRBJ2-5, with a weak D call TRBD2 (6 bases). The germline V and J ends were trimmed by 6 bases and 0 bases, with 15 bases remaining between them. The germline gives CDR1 SGHRS, CDR2 YFSETQ. This CDR3 has 15 residues. The CDR3 loop is CASTFGGANQETQYF. CDR3 nucleotides: TGCGCCAGCACCTTTGGCGGGGCAAACCAAGAGACCCAGTACTTC.

In this sample, this clone turned up a few times. The chain couples TRBV3-1 (or the pseudogene TRBV3-2) to TRBJ1-1; D gene unclear. The CDR3 covers 13 residues. V lost 1 base and J 1 base, leaving 4 bases between the germline ends. From germline, CDR1 is LGHDT and CDR2 YNNKEL (reference sequence). The CDR3 is CASSQGGNTEAFF. For the CDR3, the DNA is TGTGCCAGCAGCCAAGGCGGGAACACTGAAGCTTTCTTT.

V gene TRBV18 combines with J gene TRBJ2-1; weak D call: TRBD1 (7 bases). Germline V gene lookup returns CDR1 KGHSH and CDR2 LQKENI. The V gene lost 3 bases and the J gene lost 4 bases, with 16 bases spanning the gap. The CDR3 consists of 16 residues. The CDR3 protein is CASSPQGGSLYNEQFF. CDR3 bases: TGTGCCAGCTCACCCCAGGGGGGATCGCTATACAATGAGCAGTTCTTC.

V usage is TRBV2 and J usage is TRBJ2-7; possible D gene TRBD2, 5 bases. The ends were cut back, 2 bases at V and 7 bases at J, with 12 bases in the middle. This CDR3 contains 13 residues. Germline V gene sequence: CDR1 SNHLY, CDR2 FYNNEI. The CDR3 nucleotides are TGTGCCAGCAGTGAACAGCCGAGAGGGGAGCAGTACTTC. It specifies CASSEQPRGEQYF.

V gene TRBV7-2 combines with J gene TRBJ2-2, with TRBD1 identical over 10 bases. After removal of 6 bases from V and 4 bases from J, the junction contained 8 bases not matched to a gene. CDR1 and CDR2 (germline): SGHTA, FQGNSA. This CDR3 spans 16 amino acids. CDR3: CASRERQGAGTGELFF. The CDR3 region has the DNA TGTGCCAGCAGGGAAAGACAGGGGGCGGGCACCGGGGAGCTGTTTTTT.